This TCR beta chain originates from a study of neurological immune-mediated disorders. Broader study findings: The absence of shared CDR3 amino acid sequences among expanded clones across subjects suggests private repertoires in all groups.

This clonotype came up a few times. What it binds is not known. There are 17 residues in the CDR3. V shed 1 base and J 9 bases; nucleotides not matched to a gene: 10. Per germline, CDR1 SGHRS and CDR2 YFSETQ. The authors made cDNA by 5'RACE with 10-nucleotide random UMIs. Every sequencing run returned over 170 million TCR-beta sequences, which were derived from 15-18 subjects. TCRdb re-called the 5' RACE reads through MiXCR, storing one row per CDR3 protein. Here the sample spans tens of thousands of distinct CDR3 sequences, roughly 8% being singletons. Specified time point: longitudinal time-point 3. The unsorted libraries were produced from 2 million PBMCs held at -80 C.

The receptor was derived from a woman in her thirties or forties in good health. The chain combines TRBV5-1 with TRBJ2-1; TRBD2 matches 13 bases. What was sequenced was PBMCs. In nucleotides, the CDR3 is TGCGCCAGCAGCTTGCCCTTACTAGCGGGAGGGCGGGGTGAGCAGTTCTTC. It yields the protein CASSLPLLAGGRGEQFF.